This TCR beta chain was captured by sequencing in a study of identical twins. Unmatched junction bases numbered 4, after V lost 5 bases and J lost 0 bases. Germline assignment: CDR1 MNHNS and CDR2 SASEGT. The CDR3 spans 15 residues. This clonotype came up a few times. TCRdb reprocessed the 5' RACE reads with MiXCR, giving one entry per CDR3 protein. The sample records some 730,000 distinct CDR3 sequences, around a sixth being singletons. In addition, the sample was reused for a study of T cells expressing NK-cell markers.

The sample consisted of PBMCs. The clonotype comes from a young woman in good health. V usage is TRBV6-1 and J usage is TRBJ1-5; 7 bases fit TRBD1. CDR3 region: CASSRRDSSNQPQHF. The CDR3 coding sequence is TGTGCCAGCAGTCGTCGGGACAGTAGCAATCAGCCCCAGCATTTT.